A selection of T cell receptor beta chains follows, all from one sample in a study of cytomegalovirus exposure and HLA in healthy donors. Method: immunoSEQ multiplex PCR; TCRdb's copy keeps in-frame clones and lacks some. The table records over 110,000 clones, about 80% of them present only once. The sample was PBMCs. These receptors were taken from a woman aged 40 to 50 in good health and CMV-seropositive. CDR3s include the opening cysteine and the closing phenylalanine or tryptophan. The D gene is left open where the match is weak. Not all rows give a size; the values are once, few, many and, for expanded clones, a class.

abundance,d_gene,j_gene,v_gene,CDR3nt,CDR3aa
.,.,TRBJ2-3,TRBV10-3,TGTGCCACTAGTGCTAGCGCCGCTGGGGATACGCAGTATTTT,CATSASAAGDTQYF
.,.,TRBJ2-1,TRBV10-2,TGCGCCAGCAGTGAGGGTTCTAGCGCTTACAATGAGCAGTTCTTC,CASSEGSSAYNEQFF
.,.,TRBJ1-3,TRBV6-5,TGTGCCAGCTCAGTCGTCGAAAACACCATATATTTT,CASSVVENTIYF
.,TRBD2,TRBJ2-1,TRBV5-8,TGTGCCAGCAGCTGGGGACCCACCGGGACTAGCGGGAGGGCCTACAATGAGCAGTTCTTC,CASSWGPTGTSGRAYNEQFF
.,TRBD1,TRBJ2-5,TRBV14,TGTGCCAGCAGCCAAGGGGACAGAAAAATGGAGACCCAGTACTTC,CASSQGDRKMETQYF
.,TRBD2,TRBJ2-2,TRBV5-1,TGCGCCAGCAGCCGCGGGGGAATCACCGGGGAGCTGTTTTTT,CASSRGGITGELFF
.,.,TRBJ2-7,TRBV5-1,TGCGCCAGCAGCCCAGCGCTAGCCTTCATCTCCTACGAGCAGTACTTC,CASSPALAFISYEQYF
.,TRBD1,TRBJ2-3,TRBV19,TGTGCCAGTAGTTTGACTGACAGGGCCCCAGATACGCAGTATTTT,CASSLTDRAPDTQYF
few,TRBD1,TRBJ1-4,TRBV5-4,TGTGCCAGCAGCCGTACAGGGGTTGTAGGAGAAAAACTGTTTTTT,CASSRTGVVGEKLFF
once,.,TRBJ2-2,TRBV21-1,TGTGCCAGCAGCAAAGCGCTCAGGGATGCCACCGGGGAGCTGTTTTTT,CASSKALRDATGELFF
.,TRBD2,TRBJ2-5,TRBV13,TGTGCCAGCAGCCCCGCAGCGGGAGGCCAAGAGACCCAGTACTTC,CASSPAAGGQETQYF
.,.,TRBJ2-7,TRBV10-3,TGTGCCATCAGTGACCACGGGACAGGGAATCGTCGGGAGGGCCTCGGCTCCTACGAGCAGTACTTC,CAISDHGTGNRREGLGSYEQYF
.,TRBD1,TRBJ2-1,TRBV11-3,TGTGCCAGCAGCCCGGACAGGGAGTCCTACAATGAGCAGTTCTTC,CASSPDRESYNEQFF
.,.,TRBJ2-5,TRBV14,TGTGCCAGCAGCCAATGGGGCAGGGTTGGGCAAGAGACCCAGTACTTC,CASSQWGRVGQETQYF
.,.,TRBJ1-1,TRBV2,TGTGCCAGCAGTGAGGGACATCGGGGCCCTGAAGCTTTCTTT,CASSEGHRGPEAFF
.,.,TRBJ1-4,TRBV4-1,TGCGCCAGCAGCCGGGACTCCGGAGCAACTAATGAAAAACTGTTTTTT,CASSRDSGATNEKLFF
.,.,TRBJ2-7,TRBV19,TGTGCCAGTAGTGTCGGGGGTGTCAACGAGCAGTACTTC,CASSVGGVNEQYF
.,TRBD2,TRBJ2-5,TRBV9,TGTGCCAGCAGCTCCCGGACTAGCGGGAGTCAAGAGACCCAGTACTTC,CASSSRTSGSQETQYF
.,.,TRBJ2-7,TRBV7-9,TGTGCCAGCAGCTTTGAGGTTTACGAGCAGTACTTC,CASSFEVYEQYF
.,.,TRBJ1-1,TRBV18,TGTGCCAGCTCACCACCACAGAACACTGAAGCTTTCTTT,CASSPPQNTEAFF
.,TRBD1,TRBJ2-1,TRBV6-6,TGTGCCAGCAGGAGCAGGGGACAGGACAATGAGCAGTTCTTC,CASRSRGQDNEQFF
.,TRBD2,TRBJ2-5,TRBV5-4,TGTGCCAGCAGCTCGGATACTAGCGGGAGGGCAGAGACCCAGTACTTC,CASSSDTSGRAETQYF
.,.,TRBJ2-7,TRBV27,TGTGCCAGCAGTTGGGGCAGCTCCTACGAGCAGTACTTC,CASSWGSSYEQYF
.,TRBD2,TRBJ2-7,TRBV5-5,TGTGCCAGCAGCTTGAGAGCGGGAGGGCCCTACGAGCAGTACTTC,CASSLRAGGPYEQYF
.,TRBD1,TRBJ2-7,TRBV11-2,TGTGCCAGCAGTCTACTCCCCAGGGGGTACGAGCAGTACTTC,CASSLLPRGYEQYF
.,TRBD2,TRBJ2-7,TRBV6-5,TGTGCCAGCAGTGACATCGGGAGGCCCTACGAGCAGTACTTC,CASSDIGRPYEQYF
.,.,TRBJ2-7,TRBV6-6,TGTGCCAGCAGTATTCCAGGGTCCGAGCAGTACTTC,CASSIPGSEQYF
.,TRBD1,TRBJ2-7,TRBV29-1,TGCAGTGCGACAGGGGAGTCCTACGAGCAGTACTTC,CSATGESYEQYF
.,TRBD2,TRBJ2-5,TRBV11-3,TGTGCCAGCGGGACTAGTCTAACCATCCAAGAGACCCAGTACTTC,CASGTSLTIQETQYF
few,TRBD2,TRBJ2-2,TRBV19,TGTGCCAGTAGTATGGTCGATAAGCGGGGGTTCGCGAACACCGGGGAGCTGTTTTTT,CASSMVDKRGFANTGELFF
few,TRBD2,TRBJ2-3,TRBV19,TGTGCCAGTAGTATCCTAAGCGGGAGTACGCAGTATTTT,CASSILSGSTQYF
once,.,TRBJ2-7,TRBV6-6,TGTGCCAGCAGTTACCCCTCAGGGGGGCGCTCCTACGAGCAGTACTTC,CASSYPSGGRSYEQYF
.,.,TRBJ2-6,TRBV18,TGTGCCAGCTCACCGTCAGGGGGGGCCAACGTCCTGACTTTC,CASSPSGGANVLTF
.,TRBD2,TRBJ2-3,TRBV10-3,TGTGCCATCAGTGAGTCGCGGACTAGCGGGGCAGATACGCAGTATTTT,CAISESRTSGADTQYF
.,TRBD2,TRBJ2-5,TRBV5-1,TGCGCCAGCAGCTCCGGGACTAGCGGCTACCAAGAGACCCAGTACTTC,CASSSGTSGYQETQYF
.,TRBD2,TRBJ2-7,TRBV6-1,TGTGCCAGCAGTGAACCTTCCGGGGGGATAATCTCCGAGCAGTACTTC,CASSEPSGGIISEQYF
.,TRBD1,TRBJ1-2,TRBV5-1,TGCGCCAGCAGCAGTACAGGGGGGTATGGCTACACCTTC,CASSSTGGYGYTF
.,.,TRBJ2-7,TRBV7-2,TGTGCCAGCAGCACATTTCAGGGTTACTACGAGCAGTACTTC,CASSTFQGYYEQYF
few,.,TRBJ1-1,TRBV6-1,TGTGCCAGCAGTGAATACGGCTCTCAGTCGGGCACTGAAGCTTTCTTT,CASSEYGSQSGTEAFF
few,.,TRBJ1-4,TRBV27,TGTGCCAGCAGAAGACAGCCCTTTGCTGCTAATGAAAAACTGTTTTTT,CASRRQPFAANEKLFF
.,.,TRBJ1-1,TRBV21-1,TGTGCCAGCAGCAAGGGAGCAGGGGCTGAAGCTTTCTTT,CASSKGAGAEAFF
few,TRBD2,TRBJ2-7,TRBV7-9,TGTGCCAGCAGCGATAGCGGGAGGGCCGGGAACGAGCAGTACTTC,CASSDSGRAGNEQYF
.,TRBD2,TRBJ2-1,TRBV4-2,TGTGCCAGCAGCCTAGCGGGGCCCACCTACAATGAGCAGTTCTTC,CASSLAGPTYNEQFF
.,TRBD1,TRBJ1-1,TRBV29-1,TGCAGCGTTGAATTTGTGAGGGGGCCGATGAACACTGAAGCTTTCTTT,CSVEFVRGPMNTEAFF
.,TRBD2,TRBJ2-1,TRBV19,TGTGCCAGTAGTTGGACCGGGACTAGCGCGCTCAATGAGCAGTTCTTC,CASSWTGTSALNEQFF
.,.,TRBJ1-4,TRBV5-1,TGCGCCAGCAGCTTGAGTTGGGCAGGGGATGAAAAACTGTTTTTT,CASSLSWAGDEKLFF
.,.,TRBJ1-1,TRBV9,TGTGCCAGCAGCGCACAAGGGGGAGGGGGCACTGAAGCTTTCTTT,CASSAQGGGGTEAFF
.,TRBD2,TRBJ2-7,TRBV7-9,TGTGCCAGCAGTTACTACCGAGCGGGAGATTTCTACGAGCAGTACTTC,CASSYYRAGDFYEQYF
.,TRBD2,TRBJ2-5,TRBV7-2,TGTGCCAGCAGCTTAAGGACTAGCCAAGAGACCCAGTACTTC,CASSLRTSQETQYF
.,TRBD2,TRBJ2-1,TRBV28,TGTGCCAGCAGTCTCGCCGGGACTAGCGGGAAGAGGAATGAGCAGTTCTTC,CASSLAGTSGKRNEQFF
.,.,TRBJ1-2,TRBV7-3,TGTTCCAGCAGCTTAACAGGGAGGGATGGCTACACCTTC,CSSSLTGRDGYTF
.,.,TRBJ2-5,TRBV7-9,TGTGCCAGCAGCTTAGACACAACGGAGAGGGAGCAGTACTTC,CASSLDTTEREQYF
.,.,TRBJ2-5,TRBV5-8,TGTGCCAGCAGCTTGACCGGGAGCGGAGAGACCCAGTACTTC,CASSLTGSGETQYF
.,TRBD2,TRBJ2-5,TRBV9,TGTGCCAGCAGCCCGGGACTAGCGGGCCAAGAGACCCAGTACTTC,CASSPGLAGQETQYF
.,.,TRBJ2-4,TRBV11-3,TGTGCCAGCCCCTCCCGAGATCTAGCCAAAAACATTCAGTACTTC,CASPSRDLAKNIQYF